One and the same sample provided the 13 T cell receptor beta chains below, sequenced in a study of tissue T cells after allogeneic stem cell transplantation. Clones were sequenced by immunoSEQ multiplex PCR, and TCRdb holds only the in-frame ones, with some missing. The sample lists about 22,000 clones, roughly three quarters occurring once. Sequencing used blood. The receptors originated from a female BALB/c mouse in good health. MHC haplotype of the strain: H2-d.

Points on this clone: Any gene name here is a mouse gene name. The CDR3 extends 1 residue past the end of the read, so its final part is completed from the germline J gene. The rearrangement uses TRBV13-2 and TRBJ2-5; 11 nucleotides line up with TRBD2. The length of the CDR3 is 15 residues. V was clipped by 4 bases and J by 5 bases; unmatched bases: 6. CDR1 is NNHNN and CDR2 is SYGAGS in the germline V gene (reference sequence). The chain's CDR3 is CASGPRDWGLDTQYF. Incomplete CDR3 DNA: TGTGCCAGCGGTCCTAGGGACTGGGGGCTAGACACCCAGTAC.

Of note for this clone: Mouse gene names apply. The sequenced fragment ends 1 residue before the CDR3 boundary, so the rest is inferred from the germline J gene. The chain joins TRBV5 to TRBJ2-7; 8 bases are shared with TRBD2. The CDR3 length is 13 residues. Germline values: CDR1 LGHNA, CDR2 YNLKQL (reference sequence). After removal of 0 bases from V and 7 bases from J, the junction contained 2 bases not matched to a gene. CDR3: CASSQDVGGEQYF. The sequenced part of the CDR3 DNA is TGTGCCAGCAGCCAAGATGTGGGGGGGGAACAGTAC.

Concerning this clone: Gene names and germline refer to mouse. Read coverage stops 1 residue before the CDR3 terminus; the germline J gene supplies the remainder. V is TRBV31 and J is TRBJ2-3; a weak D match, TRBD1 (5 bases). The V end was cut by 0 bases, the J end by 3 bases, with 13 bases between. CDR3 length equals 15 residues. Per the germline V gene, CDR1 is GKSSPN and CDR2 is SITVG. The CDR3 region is CAWSLGQGTAETLYF. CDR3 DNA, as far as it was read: TGTGCCTGGAGTCTAGGTCAGGGAACGGCAGAAACGCTGTAT.

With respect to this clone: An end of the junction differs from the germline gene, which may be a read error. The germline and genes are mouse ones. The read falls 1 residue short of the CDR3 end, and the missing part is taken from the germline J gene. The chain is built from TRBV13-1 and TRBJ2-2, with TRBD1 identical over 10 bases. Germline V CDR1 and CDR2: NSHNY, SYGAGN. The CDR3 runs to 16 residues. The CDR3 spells CAGSPGTGVNTGQLYF. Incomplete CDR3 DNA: TGTGCCGGCAGTCCCGGGACAGGGGTGAACACCGGGCAGCTCTAC.

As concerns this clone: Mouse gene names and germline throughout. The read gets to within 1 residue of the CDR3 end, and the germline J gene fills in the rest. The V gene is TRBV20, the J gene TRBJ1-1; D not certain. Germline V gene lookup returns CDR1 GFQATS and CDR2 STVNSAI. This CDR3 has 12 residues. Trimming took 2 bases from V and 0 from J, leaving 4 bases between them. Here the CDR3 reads CGARWANTEVFF. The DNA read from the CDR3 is TGTGGTGCTAGGTGGGCAAACACAGAAGTCTTC.

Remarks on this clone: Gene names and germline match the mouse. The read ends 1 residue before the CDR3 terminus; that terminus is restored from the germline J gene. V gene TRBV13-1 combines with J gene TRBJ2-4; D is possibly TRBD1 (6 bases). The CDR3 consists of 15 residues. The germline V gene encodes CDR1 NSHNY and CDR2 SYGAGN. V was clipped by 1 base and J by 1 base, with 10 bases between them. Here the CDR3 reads CASSDTGRGQNTLYF. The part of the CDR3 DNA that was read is TGTGCCAGCAGTGATACAGGGAGAGGTCAAAACACCTTGTAC.

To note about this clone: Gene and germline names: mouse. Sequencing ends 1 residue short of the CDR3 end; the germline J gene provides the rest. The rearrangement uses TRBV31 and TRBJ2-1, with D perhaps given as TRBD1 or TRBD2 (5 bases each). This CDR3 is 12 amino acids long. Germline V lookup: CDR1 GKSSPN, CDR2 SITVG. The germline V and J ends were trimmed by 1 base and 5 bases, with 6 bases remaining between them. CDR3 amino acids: CAWSRGNAEQFF. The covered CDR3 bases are TGTGCCTGGAGTCGGGGGAATGCTGAGCAGTTC.

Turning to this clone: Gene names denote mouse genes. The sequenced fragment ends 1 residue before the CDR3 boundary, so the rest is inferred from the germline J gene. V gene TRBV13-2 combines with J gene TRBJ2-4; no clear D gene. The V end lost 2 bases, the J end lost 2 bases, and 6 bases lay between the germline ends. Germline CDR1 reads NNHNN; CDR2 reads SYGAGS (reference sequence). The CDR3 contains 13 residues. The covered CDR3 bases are TGTGCCAGCGGTGACTGGATTCAAAACACCTTGTAC. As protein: CASGDWIQNTLY. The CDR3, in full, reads CASGDWIQNTLYF.

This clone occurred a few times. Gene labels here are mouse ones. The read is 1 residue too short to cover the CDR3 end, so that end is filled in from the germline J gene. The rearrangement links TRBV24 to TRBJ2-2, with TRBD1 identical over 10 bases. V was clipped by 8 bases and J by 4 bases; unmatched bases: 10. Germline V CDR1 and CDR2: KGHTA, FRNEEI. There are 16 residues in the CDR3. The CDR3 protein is CASGCGQGGGTGQLYF. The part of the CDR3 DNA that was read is TGTGCCAGCGGCTGCGGACAGGGGGGAGGCACCGGGCAGCTCTAC.

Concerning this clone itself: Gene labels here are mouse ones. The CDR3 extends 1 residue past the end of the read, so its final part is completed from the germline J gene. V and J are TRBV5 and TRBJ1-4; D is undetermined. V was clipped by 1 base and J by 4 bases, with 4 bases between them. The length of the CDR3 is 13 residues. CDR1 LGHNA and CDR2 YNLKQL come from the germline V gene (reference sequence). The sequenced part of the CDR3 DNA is TGTGCCAGCAGCCAAGGAGGCAACGAAAGATTATTT. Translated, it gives CASSQGGNERLF. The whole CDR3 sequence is CASSQGGNERLFF.

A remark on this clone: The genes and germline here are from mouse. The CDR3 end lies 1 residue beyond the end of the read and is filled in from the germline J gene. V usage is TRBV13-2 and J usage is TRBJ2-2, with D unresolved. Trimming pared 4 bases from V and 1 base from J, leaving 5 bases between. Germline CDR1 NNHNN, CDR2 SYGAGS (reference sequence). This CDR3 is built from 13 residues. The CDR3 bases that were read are TGTGCCAGCGGTACCAAAAACACCGGGCAGCTCTAC. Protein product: CASGTKNTGQLY. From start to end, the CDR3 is CASGTKNTGQLYF.

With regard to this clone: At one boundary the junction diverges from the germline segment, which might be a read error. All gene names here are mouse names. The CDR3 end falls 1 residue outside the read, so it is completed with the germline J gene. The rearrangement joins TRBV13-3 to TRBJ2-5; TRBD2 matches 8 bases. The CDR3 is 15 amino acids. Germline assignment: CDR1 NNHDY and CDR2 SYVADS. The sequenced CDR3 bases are TGTGCCAGCAGTGATCCCTGGGGGGTCCAAGACGCCCAGTAC. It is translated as CASSDPWGVQDAQY. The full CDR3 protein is CASSDPWGVQDAQYF. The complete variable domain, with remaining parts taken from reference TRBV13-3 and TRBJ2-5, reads EAAVTQSPRSKVAVTGGKVTLSCHQTNNHDYMYWYRQDTGHGLRLIHYSYVADSTEKGDIPDGYKASRPSQENFSLILELASLSQTAVYFCASSDPWGVQDAQYFGPGTRLLVL.

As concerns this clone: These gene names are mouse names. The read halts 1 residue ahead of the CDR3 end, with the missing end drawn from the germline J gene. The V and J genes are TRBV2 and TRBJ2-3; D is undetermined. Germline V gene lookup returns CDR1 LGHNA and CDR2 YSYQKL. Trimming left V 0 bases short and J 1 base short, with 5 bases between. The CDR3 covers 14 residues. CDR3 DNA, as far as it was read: TGTGCCAGCAGCCAAGACTCGGGTGCAGAAACGCTGTAT. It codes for CASSQDSGAETLY. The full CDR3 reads CASSQDSGAETLYF.